This T cell receptor (beta chain) emerged from a study of CD8 T cells in Susac syndrome. A quantity of about 0.5 to 1 ug RNA underwent reverse transcription using random hexamers. A single record per CDR3 protein comes from TCRdb applying MiXCR to the immunoSEQ multiplex PCR reads. The table records about 200,000 distinct CDR3 sequences, under 97% of them present only once. Trimming took off 3 bases at V and 5 bases at J, with 11 bases between the two ends. The CDR3 is 14 residues long. The multiple sclerosis controls were treatment-naive patients with relapsing-remitting disease that was stable or active.

This chain joins TRBV12-3 or TRBV12-4 and TRBJ2-1; D is possibly TRBD2 (5 bases). This TCR derives from a human donor with multiple sclerosis. The sequenced sample consisted of CD4+ T cells from PBMCs. CDR3 residues: CASSFGLSNNEQFF. CDR3 DNA sequence: TGTGCCAGCAGTTTCGGACTCTCGAACAATGAGCAGTTCTTC.